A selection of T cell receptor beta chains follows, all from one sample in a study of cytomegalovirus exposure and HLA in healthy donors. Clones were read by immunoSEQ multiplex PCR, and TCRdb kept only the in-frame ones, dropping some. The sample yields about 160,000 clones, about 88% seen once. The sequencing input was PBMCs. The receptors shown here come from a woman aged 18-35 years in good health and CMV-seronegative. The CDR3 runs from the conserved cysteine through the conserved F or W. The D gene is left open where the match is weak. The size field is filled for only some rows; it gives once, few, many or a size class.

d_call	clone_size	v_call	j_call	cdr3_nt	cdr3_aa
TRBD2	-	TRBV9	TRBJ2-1	TGTGCCAGCAGCGTTCTCTCGGCGCCCGGGACTAGCGGGATGGGTGAGCAGTTCTTC	CASSVLSAPGTSGMGEQFF
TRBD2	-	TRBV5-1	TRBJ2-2	TGCGCCAGCAGATCGAGCTATCTAGCGGGACATACCGGGGAGCTGTTTTTT	CASRSSYLAGHTGELFF
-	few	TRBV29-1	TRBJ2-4	TGCAGCGTTGAAGACACAGTGGGAAACATTCAGTACTTC	CSVEDTVGNIQYF
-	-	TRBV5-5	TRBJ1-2	TGTGCCAGCAGCCCGCTGGGGGGAGCCTATGGCTACACCTTC	CASSPLGGAYGYTF
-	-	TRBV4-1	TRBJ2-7	TGCGCCAGCAGCCAAGACAGGGTCGAGCAGTACTTC	CASSQDRVEQYF
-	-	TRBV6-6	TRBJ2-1	TGTGCCAGTCTCAGGGGGGCCGCTAGCATAGACAATGAGCAGTTCTTC	CASLRGAASIDNEQFF
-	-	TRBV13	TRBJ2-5	TGTGCCAGCAGCCCTCGGAGAGGAGAGACCCAGTACTTC	CASSPRRGETQYF
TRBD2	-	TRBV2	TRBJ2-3	TGTGCCAGCAGGGGGACTAGCGGGATATTTAGCACAGATACGCAGTATTTT	CASRGTSGIFSTDTQYF
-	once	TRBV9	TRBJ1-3	TGTGCCAGCAGCCCTAGGAGGGCTGGAAACACCATATATTTT	CASSPRRAGNTIYF
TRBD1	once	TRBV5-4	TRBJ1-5	TGTGCCAGCAGCTTGGCGAAACCGGGACAGAAATCAAGTCAGCCCCAGCATTTT	CASSLAKPGQKSSQPQHF
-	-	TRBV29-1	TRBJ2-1	TGCAGCGCATTCAATCTTGGGAGAGGCAATGAGCAGTTCTTC	CSAFNLGRGNEQFF
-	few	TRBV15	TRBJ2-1	TGTGCCACCAGCAGAGGACAGGGGAGGGATGAGCAGTTCTTC	CATSRGQGRDEQFF
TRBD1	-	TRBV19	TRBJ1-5	TGTGCCAGTAGCGACAGGGGTTATCAGCCCCAGCATTTT	CASSDRGYQPQHF
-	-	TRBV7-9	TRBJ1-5	TGTGCCAGCCAATGGGGCGCGGATCAGCCCCAGCATTTT	CASQWGADQPQHF
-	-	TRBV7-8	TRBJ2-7	TGTGCCAGCAGCTCCTCACGGGACGGGAGAATGCAGTACTTC	CASSSSRDGRMQYF
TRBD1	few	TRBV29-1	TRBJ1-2	TGCAGCGCAGCGGGACAGGACGGCTATGGCTACACCTTC	CSAAGQDGYGYTF
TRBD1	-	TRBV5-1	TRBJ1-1	TGCGCCAGCAAGAAACAACAGGGGGTCACTGAAGCTTTCTTT	CASKKQQGVTEAFF
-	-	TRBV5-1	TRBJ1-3	TGCGCCAGCAGCTCTACACAGGGCCTCTACGGAAACACCATATATTTT	CASSSTQGLYGNTIYF
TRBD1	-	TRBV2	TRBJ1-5	TGTGCCAGCAGTGGGGACAGCCTAACGAATCAGCCCCAGCATTTT	CASSGDSLTNQPQHF
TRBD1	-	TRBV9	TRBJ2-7	TGTGCCAGCAGCGTAGCTGCCGGACAGGGGTCCGAGCAGTACTTC	CASSVAAGQGSEQYF
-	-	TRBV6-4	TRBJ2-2	TGTGCCAGCAGTGACTCAGAACGGGGAATCGGGGAGCTGTTTTTT	CASSDSERGIGELFF
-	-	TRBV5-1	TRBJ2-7	TGCGCCAGCAATCGGGGAGAATACGAGCAGTACTTC	CASNRGEYEQYF
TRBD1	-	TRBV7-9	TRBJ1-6	TGTGCCAGCAGCCTCCGACAGGGCTCCTATAATTCACCCCTCCACTTT	CASSLRQGSYNSPLHF
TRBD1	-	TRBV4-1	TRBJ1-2	TGCGCCAGCAGCCAAGAGGGACAGCCGAACTATGGCTACACCTTC	CASSQEGQPNYGYTF
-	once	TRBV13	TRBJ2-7	TGTGCCAGCAGCTTAAGGCGGGACTACGAGCAGTACTTC	CASSLRRDYEQYF
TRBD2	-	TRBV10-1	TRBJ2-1	TGCGCCAGCAGTCAGGGACTAGCGGGAAATGAGCAGTTCTTC	CASSQGLAGNEQFF
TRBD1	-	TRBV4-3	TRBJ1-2	TGCGCCAGCAGCCAAGCGAGGATAGACAGGGGTTATGGCTACACCTTC	CASSQARIDRGYGYTF
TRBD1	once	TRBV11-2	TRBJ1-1	TGTGCCAGCAGCCCAGTCGACAGGGCTGAAGCTTTCTTT	CASSPVDRAEAFF